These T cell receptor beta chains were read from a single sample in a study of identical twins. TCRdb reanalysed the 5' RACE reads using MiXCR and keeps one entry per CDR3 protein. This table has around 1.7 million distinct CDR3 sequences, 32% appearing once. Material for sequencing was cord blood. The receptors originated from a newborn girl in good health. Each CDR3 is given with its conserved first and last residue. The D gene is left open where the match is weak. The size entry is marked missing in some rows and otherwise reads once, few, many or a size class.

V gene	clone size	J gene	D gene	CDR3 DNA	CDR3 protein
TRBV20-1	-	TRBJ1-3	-	TGCAGTGCTAGAGACCCACACAGGGTCTCTGGAAACACCATATATTTT	CSARDPHRVSGNTIYF
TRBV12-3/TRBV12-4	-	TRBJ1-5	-	TGTGCCAGCAGTTTAAGCACAGGGAATCAGCCCCAGCATTTT	CASSLSTGNQPQHF
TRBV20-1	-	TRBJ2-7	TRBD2	TGCAGTGCTAGTGAGCCTAGCGGGAGGGCGGATGAGCAGTACTTC	CSASEPSGRADEQYF
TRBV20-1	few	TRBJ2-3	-	TGCAGTGCCCCGCGACGGGGGGCGACAGATACGCAGTATTTT	CSAPRRGATDTQYF
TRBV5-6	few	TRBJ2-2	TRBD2	TGTGCCAGCAGCTCTCCTAGCGGGAGAAGAACCGGGGAGCTGTTTTTT	CASSSPSGRRTGELFF
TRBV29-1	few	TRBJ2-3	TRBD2	TGCAGCTTTAGCGGGGCCACAGATACGCAGTATTTT	CSFSGATDTQYF
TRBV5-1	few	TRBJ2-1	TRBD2	TGCGCCAGCAAGGGACTAGCGGGGACCCTCACCTACAATGAGCAGTTCTTC	CASKGLAGTLTYNEQFF
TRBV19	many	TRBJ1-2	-	TGTGCCAGTAGTTTCGACGGATTCTATGGCTACACCTTC	CASSFDGFYGYTF
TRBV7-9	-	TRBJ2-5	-	TGTGCCAGCAGCTTAGGCCCGATGACCCAGTACTTC	CASSLGPMTQYF
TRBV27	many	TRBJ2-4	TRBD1	TGTGCCAGCAGTTTATCCCGACAGGGAACCATTCAGTACTTC	CASSLSRQGTIQYF
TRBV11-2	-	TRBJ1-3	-	TGTGCCAGCAGCTTAGAGTTTCGGGGAAACACCATATATTTT	CASSLEFRGNTIYF
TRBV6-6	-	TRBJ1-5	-	TGTGCCACCCAGTACAGTCCACTCAATCAGCCCCAGCATTTT	CATQYSPLNQPQHF
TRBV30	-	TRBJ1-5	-	TGTGCCTGGAATCGGGACGGCAATCAGCCCCAGCATTTT	CAWNRDGNQPQHF
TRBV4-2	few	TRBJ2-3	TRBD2	TGTGCCAGCAGGGTAGCGGGGGGCCTCACAGATACGCAGTATTTT	CASRVAGGLTDTQYF
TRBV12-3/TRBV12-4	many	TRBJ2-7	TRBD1	TGTGCCAGCAGTTGGGGACAGGGCGAGCAGTACTTC	CASSWGQGEQYF
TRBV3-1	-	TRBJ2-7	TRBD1	TGTGCCAGCAGCCAACCGGGACAGGGGGCGGAAGAGCAGTACTTC	CASSQPGQGAEEQYF
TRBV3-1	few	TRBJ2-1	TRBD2	TGTGCCAGCGAAAGCGGGAGCCGCAATGAGCAGTTCTTC	CASESGSRNEQFF
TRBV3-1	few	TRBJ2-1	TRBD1	TGTGCCAGCAGCCATCGCCGGTCGGGACAGACTTCGAATGAGCAGTTCTTC	CASSHRRSGQTSNEQFF
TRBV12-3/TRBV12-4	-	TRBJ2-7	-	TGTGCCAGCAGCCTAACGGTCAGGGGTCCCTTGAATGAGCAGTACTTC	CASSLTVRGPLNEQYF
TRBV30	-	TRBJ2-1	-	TGTGCCTGGAGTGTTTCGGGACACTACAATGAGCAGTTCTTC	CAWSVSGHYNEQFF
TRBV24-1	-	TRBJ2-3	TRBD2	TGTGCCACCAGTGTCGGCGGGAGGTATGCAGATACGCAGTATTTT	CATSVGGRYADTQYF
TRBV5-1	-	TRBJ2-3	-	TGCGCCAGCAGCTTGTATTGGGGGGCAGATACGCGGTATTTT	CASSLYWGADTRYF